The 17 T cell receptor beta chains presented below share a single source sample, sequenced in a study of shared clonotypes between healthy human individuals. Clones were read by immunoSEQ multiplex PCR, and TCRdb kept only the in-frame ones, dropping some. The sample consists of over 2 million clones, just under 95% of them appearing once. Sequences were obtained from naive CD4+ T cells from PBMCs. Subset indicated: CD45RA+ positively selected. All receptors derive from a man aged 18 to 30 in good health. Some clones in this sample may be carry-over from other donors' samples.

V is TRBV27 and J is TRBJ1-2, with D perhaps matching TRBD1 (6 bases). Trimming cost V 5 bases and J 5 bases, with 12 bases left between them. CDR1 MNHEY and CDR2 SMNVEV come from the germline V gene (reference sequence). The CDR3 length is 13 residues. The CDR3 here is CASSPPTGYGYTF. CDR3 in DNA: TGTGCCAGCAGTCCGCCGACAGGATATGGCTACACCTTC.

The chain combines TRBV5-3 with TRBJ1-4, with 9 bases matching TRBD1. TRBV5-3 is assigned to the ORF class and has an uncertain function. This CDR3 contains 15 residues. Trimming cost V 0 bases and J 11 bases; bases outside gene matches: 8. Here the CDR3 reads CARSLVGTGIGKLFF. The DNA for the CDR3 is TGTGCCAGAAGCTTGGTAGGGACAGGGATAGGGAAACTGTTTTTT.

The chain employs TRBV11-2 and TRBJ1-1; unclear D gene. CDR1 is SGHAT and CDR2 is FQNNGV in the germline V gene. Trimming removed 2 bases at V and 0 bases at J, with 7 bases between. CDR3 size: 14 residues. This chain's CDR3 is CASSLLPMNTEAFF. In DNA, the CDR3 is TGTGCCAGCAGCTTACTTCCCATGAACACTGAAGCTTTCTTT.

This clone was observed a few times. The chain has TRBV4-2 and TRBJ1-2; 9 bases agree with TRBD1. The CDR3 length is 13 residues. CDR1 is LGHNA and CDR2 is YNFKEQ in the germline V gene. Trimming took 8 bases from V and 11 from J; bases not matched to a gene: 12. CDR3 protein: CASHKPGQGVYTF. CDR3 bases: TGTGCCAGCCACAAGCCGGGACAGGGAGTATACACCTTC.

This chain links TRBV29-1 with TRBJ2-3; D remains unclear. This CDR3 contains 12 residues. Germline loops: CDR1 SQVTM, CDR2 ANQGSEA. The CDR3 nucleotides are TGCAGAGCCAATTTGGGGACAGATACGCAGTATTTT. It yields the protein CRANLGTDTQYF.

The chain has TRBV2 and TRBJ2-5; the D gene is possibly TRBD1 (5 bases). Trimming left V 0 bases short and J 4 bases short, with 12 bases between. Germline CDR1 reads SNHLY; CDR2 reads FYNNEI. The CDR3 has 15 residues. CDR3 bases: TGTGCCAGCAGTGAAGCGGCCGGCAGGGCAGAGACCCAGTACTTC. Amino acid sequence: CASSEAAGRAETQYF.

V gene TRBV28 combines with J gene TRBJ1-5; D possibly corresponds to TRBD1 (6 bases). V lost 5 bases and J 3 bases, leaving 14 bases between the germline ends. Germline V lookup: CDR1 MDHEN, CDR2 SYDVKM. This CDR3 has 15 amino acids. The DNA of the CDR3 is TGTGCCAGCAGTACCCAGGGGAGGAACAATCAGCCCCAGCATTTT. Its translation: CASSTQGRNNQPQHF.

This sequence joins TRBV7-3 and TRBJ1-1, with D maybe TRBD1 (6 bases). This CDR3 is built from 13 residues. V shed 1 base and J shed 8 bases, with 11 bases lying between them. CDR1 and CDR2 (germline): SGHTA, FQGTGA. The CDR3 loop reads CASSLMRTEEAFF. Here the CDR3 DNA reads TGTGCCAGCAGCTTAATGAGGACAGAAGAAGCTTTCTTT.

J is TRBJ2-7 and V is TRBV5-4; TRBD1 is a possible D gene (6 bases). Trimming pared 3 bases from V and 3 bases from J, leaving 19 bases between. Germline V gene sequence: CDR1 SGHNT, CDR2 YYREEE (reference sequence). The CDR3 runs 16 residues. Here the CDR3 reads CASSWQPGQSNYEQYF. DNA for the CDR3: TGTGCCAGCAGCTGGCAACCGGGACAATCGAACTACGAGCAGTACTTC.

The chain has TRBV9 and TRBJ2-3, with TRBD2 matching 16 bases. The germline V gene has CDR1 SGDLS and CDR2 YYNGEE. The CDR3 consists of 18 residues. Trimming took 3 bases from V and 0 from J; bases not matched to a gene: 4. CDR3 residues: CASSAGTSGRVSTDTQYF. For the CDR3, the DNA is TGTGCCAGCAGCGCCGGGACTAGCGGGAGGGTAAGCACAGATACGCAGTATTTT.

CDR3 protein: CASSTRLAGETDTQYF. Here the CDR3 DNA reads TGTGCCAGCAGCACACGACTAGCGGGAGAAACAGATACGCAGTATTTT. This chain joins TRBV5-4 and TRBJ2-3; TRBD2 matches at 12 bases. The germline V gene encodes CDR1 SGHNT and CDR2 YYREEE (reference sequence). V gave up 4 bases and J gave up 3 bases; unmatched junction bases: 6. The CDR3 loop spans 16 amino acids.

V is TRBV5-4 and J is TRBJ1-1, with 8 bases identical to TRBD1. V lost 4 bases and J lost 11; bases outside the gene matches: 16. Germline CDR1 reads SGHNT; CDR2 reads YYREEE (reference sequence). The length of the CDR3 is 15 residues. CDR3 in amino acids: CASSPGVRGLRQAFF. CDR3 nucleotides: TGTGCCAGCAGCCCGGGAGTCAGGGGGCTCCGGCAGGCTTTCTTT.

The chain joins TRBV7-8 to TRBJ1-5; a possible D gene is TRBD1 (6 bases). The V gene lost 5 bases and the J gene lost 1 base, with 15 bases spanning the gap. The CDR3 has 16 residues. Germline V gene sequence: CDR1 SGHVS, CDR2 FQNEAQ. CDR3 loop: CASSTRGGLSNQPQHF. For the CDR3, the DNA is TGTGCCAGCAGCACCCGCGGGGGGCTAAGCAATCAGCCCCAGCATTTT.

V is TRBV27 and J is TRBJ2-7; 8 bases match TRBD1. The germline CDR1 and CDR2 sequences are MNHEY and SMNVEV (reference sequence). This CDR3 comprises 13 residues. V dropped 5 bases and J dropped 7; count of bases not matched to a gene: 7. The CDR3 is CASSPSTGEEQYF. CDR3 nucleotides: TGTGCCAGCAGTCCTTCGACAGGGGAGGAGCAGTACTTC.

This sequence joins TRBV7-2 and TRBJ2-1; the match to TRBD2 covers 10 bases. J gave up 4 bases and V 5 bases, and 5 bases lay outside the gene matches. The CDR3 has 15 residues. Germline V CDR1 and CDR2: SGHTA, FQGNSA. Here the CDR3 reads CASSTGLADYNEQFF. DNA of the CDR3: TGTGCCAGCAGCACCGGACTAGCGGATTACAATGAGCAGTTCTTC.

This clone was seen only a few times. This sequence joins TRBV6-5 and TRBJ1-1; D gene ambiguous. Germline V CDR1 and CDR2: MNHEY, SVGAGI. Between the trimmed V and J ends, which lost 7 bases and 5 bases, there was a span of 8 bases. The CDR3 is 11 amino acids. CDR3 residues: CASTSRTEAFF. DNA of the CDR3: TGTGCCAGCACCTCACGGACTGAAGCTTTCTTT.

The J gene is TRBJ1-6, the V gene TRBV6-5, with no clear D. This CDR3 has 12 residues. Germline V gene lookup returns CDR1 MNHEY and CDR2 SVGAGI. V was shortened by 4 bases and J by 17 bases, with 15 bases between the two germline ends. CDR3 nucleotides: TGTGCCAGCAGTTCCCTAAATGGACGGATCCACTTT. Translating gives CASSSLNGRIHF.